The 7 T cell receptor beta chains given below trace back to one sample, sequenced in a study of blood T cell repertoires in COVID-19. TCRdb's copy holds only in-frame clones and misses some; the assay was immunoSEQ multiplex PCR. The sample holds over 130,000 clones, about 88% seen once. The sample comprised peripheral blood. These receptors were collected from a human donor with COVID-19, enrolled during active disease. The donor label of this sample is uncertain.

The chain joins TRBV4-1 to TRBJ2-3, with TRBD2 identical over 10 bases. Germline CDR1 and CDR2: MGHRA and YSYEKL. This CDR3 is built from 16 residues. V lost 1 base to trimming and J lost 3 bases; unmatched junction nucleotides: 4. The CDR3 DNA is TGCGCCAGCAGCCAAGCCACTAGCGGGGTTACAGATACGCAGTATTTT. Translated, it gives CASSQATSGVTDTQYF.

This clone was seen a few times. This rearrangement joins TRBV5-6 to TRBJ1-5, with 7 bases fitting TRBD1. The V gene's germline CDR1 is SGHDT and CDR2 YYEEEE. The CDR3 covers 16 residues. J gave up 7 bases and V 3 bases, and 13 bases lay outside the gene matches. CDR3 region: CASSSGFKGAVQPQHF. CDR3 DNA sequence: TGTGCCAGCAGCTCGGGGTTTAAGGGGGCAGTCCAGCCCCAGCATTTT.

This chain connects TRBV18 to TRBJ1-2, with D tentatively TRBD1 (6 bases). The V and J ends lost 0 bases and 8 bases respectively, with 19 bases between them. CDR1 KGHSH and CDR2 LQKENI come from the germline V gene. The CDR3 spans 16 residues. CDR3 DNA: TGTGCCAGCTCACCACCCGGTAACAGGGCCGTGGGGGGCTACACCTTC. Protein product: CASSPPGNRAVGGYTF.

The chain employs TRBV13 and TRBJ1-2; 7 bases agree with TRBD1. Germline V gene sequence: CDR1 PRHDT, CDR2 FYEKMQ (reference sequence). CDR3 length: 14 amino acids. J gave up 7 bases and V 5 bases, and 10 bases lay outside the gene matches. DNA for the CDR3: TGTGCCAGCAGCCCGAGCCGGGACAGCCTTGGCTACACCTTC. Translating it yields CASSPSRDSLGYTF.

V is TRBV6-4 and J is TRBJ2-1; TRBD1 aligns across 7 bases. In germline, CDR1 is MRHNA, CDR2 SNTAGT. Trimming removed 0 bases from V and 0 bases from J; junction bases left unmatched: 11. The CDR3 contains 19 residues. The CDR3 DNA reads TGTGCCAGCAGTGACTCGGTAGGGGGCCCCCTGAGCTCCTACAATGAGCAGTTCTTC. Translated: CASSDSVGGPLSSYNEQFF.

V is TRBV6-2 or TRBV6-3 and J is TRBJ1-5, with D possibly TRBD1 on 6 matching bases. The CDR3 has 15 amino acids. Deletions cut 5 bases from V and 3 bases from J, with 14 bases between. Germline V lookup: CDR1 MNHEY, CDR2 SVGEGT. The CDR3 DNA reads TGTGCCAGCAGTATCCGGGGGGCAGCCAATCAGCCCCAGCATTTT. It codes for CASSIRGAANQPQHF.

V usage is TRBV19 and J usage is TRBJ2-5, with 14 bases matching TRBD2. This CDR3 has 17 amino acids. Germline V gene lookup returns CDR1 LNHDA and CDR2 SQIVND (reference sequence). The junction had 11 bases not matched to a gene; V was cut back by 3 bases and J by 8 bases. In DNA, the CDR3 is TGTGCCAGTAGTATGGGGACGGGACTAGCGGGGGCCTTTACCCAGTACTTC. As protein: CASSMGTGLAGAFTQYF.